A selection of T cell receptor beta chains follows, all from one sample in a study of T cells after yellow fever vaccination. TCRdb fed the 5' RACE reads into MiXCR, producing one record per CDR3 protein. The sample lists some 160,000 distinct CDR3 sequences, roughly a tenth occurring once. The sample in question was CD8+ T cells sorted from PBMCs, obtained 45 days after the yellow fever booster vaccination. These receptors all stem from a man younger than 35 who received the YFV17D yellow fever vaccine. The CDR3 runs from the conserved cysteine through the conserved F or W. The D gene is left open where the match is weak. The size entry is marked missing in some rows and otherwise reads once, few, many or a size class.

TRBV12-3/TRBV12-4	-	TRBD1	TRBJ2-7	TGTGCCAGCACCCCGGGACAGGGCACCTACGAGCAGTACTTC	CASTPGQGTYEQYF
TRBV12-3/TRBV12-4	few	-	TRBJ2-1	TGTGCCAGCAGCCAGGGATGGGTGTGGAGCTACAATGAGCAGTTCTTC	CASSQGWVWSYNEQFF
TRBV4-1	many	TRBD2	TRBJ2-1	TGCGCCAGCAGCCAAGGGCTAGCGGCCATGAGCTCCTACAATGAGCAGTTCTTC	CASSQGLAAMSSYNEQFF
TRBV12-3/TRBV12-4	few	TRBD2	TRBJ2-3	TGTGCCAGCAGTACGATAGCGGGGGGCTCAGATACGCAGTATTTT	CASSTIAGGSDTQYF
TRBV20-1	few	TRBD1	TRBJ1-5	TGCAGTGCTAGAGGGGGACAGGGTAACAATCAGCCCCAGCATTTT	CSARGGQGNNQPQHF
TRBV6-5	few	-	TRBJ2-6	TGTGCCAGCAGTTACTTCGATGGGGCCAACGTCCTGACTTTC	CASSYFDGANVLTF
TRBV12-3/TRBV12-4	many	-	TRBJ1-1	TGTGCCAGCACCCATATGACAGCGAACACTGAAGCTTTCTTT	CASTHMTANTEAFF
TRBV2	-	-	TRBJ1-2	TGTGCCTCGGGAGAGGGACGCGTTGACTATGGCTACACCTTC	CASGEGRVDYGYTF
TRBV27	few	-	TRBJ2-5	TGTGCCAGCAGTTTACCAGGGAAAGAGACCCAGTACTTC	CASSLPGKETQYF
TRBV7-9	-	TRBD2	TRBJ2-7	TGTGCCAGCAGCTCGGGACTAGCGGAACTCTCCGAGCAGTACTTC	CASSSGLAELSEQYF
TRBV29-1	-	TRBD1	TRBJ1-2	TGCAGCGTTGTCGGGACAGGGGGCGGACTCTATGGCTACACCTTC	CSVVGTGGGLYGYTF
TRBV19	-	-	TRBJ1-1	TGTGCCAGTACCCCGGGTCCCCCCTCAGGCCAGATCACTGAAGCTTTCTTT	CASTPGPPSGQITEAFF
TRBV28	many	TRBD1	TRBJ2-6	TGTGCCAGCAGTTTAGGGGACAGGGAGACCAACGTCCTGACTTTC	CASSLGDRETNVLTF
TRBV20-1	few	-	TRBJ2-3	TGCAGTGCTGGTTATTTGGACGTAAGAATCACAGATACGCAGTATTTT	CSAGYLDVRITDTQYF
TRBV9	-	-	TRBJ2-5	TGTGCCAGCAGCGCTGGGACCGGACAAGAGACCCAGTACTTC	CASSAGTGQETQYF
TRBV4-3	few	-	TRBJ2-1	TGCGCCAGCAGGGTGGGGATTAGCTCCTACAATGAGCAGTTCTTC	CASRVGISSYNEQFF
TRBV7-9	few	TRBD1	TRBJ2-1	TGTGCCAGCAGCCAGACAGGGGTCAATGAGCAGTTCTTC	CASSQTGVNEQFF
TRBV7-2	-	TRBD1	TRBJ2-3	TGTGCCAGCAGCCCATGGGACAGGGGGGGGGATACGCAGTATTTT	CASSPWDRGGDTQYF
TRBV29-1	few	-	TRBJ1-1	TGCAGCGTTGAAGTACTGGTCATGAACACTGAAGCTTTCTTT	CSVEVLVMNTEAFF
TRBV2	-	TRBD2	TRBJ2-1	TGTGCCAGGGGGACTAGCGTGACCTACAATGAGCAGTTCTTC	CARGTSVTYNEQFF
TRBV7-9	few	TRBD1	TRBJ2-1	TGTGCCAGCAGCCTAGCTGGGACAGTCAATGAGCAGTTCTTC	CASSLAGTVNEQFF
TRBV7-6	-	-	TRBJ2-1	TGTGCCAGCAGCTTACCGGGAGACACCGAGCAGTTCTTC	CASSLPGDTEQFF
TRBV24-1	few	-	TRBJ2-2	TGTGCCACCAGTGAGAACAGGGATGACCCCACCGGGGAGCTGTTTTTT	CATSENRDDPTGELFF
TRBV6-5	few	-	TRBJ2-7	TGTGCCAGCAGTTACTCCCACAGAGGCGAGCAGTACTTC	CASSYSHRGEQYF
TRBV4-1	-	-	TRBJ1-5	TGCGCCAGCAGCCAAGAACCCACGGTGGGACAGCCCCAGCATTTT	CASSQEPTVGQPQHF
TRBV2	few	TRBD2	TRBJ2-5	TGTGCCAGCAGAGAACGTTGGACTAGCGGCTGGGAGACCCAGTACTTC	CASRERWTSGWETQYF
TRBV11-2	few	-	TRBJ1-1	TGTGCCAGCCGATTGTCGAGGCGGACGAACACTGAAGCTTTCTTT	CASRLSRRTNTEAFF
TRBV27	few	-	TRBJ1-6	TGTGCCAGCAGTTTGGGTTACGTGTCACCCCTCCACTTT	CASSLGYVSPLHF
TRBV6-5	few	-	TRBJ2-3	TGTGCCAGCGGCGCATGGGAGGGGGGGCCGCGCACAGATACGCAGTATTTT	CASGAWEGGPRTDTQYF
TRBV7-8	many	-	TRBJ2-1	TGTGCCAGCAGCTTAGGCAGGGATAATGAGCAGTTCTTC	CASSLGRDNEQFF
TRBV6-2/TRBV6-3	few	TRBD2	TRBJ2-5	TGTGCCAGCAGCTCGGGACTAGACGAGACCCAGTACTTC	CASSSGLDETQYF
TRBV27	few	-	TRBJ1-2	TGTGCCAGCAGTTTAAACCCGGACCGTGGCTACACCTTC	CASSLNPDRGYTF
TRBV18	few	-	TRBJ2-3	TGTGCCAGCTCACCCTACGGATCTCCTAGCACAGATACGCAGTATTTT	CASSPYGSPSTDTQYF
TRBV20-1	many	TRBD1	TRBJ2-7	TGCAGTGCCCCCGACAGGGACCTCGAGCAGTACTTC	CSAPDRDLEQYF
TRBV9	few	-	TRBJ2-1	TGTGCCAGCAGCGTAGGGCTCATCGAACCCTACAATGAGCAGTTCTTC	CASSVGLIEPYNEQFF
TRBV23-1	few	-	TRBJ1-6	TGCGCCAGCAGTCAATCCCTCCGGCAGGGCGGCTCACCCCTCCACTTT	CASSQSLRQGGSPLHF
TRBV11-3	-	-	TRBJ2-2	TGTGCCAGCAGCACCGGGACATACACCGGGGAGCTGTTTTTT	CASSTGTYTGELFF
TRBV9	-	-	TRBJ1-6	TGTGCCAGCAGCGTAGGCATAAGAGGCGAGTCACCCCTCCACTTT	CASSVGIRGESPLHF
TRBV29-1	few	TRBD2	TRBJ2-5	TGCAGCGTTGAACTAGCGGGGACCGAAGAGACCCAGTACTTC	CSVELAGTEETQYF
TRBV29-1	few	-	TRBJ1-1	TGCAGCGCTGACTTGGGGACTGAAGCTTTCTTT	CSADLGTEAFF
TRBV9	-	TRBD1	TRBJ2-5	TGTGCCAGCAGCGTAGGGTCCGACAGGGCCCAAGAGACCCAGTACTTC	CASSVGSDRAQETQYF
TRBV19	-	TRBD1	TRBJ1-5	TGTGCCAGTGCCCAGGGGGGGGCACAGCCCCAGCATTTT	CASAQGGAQPQHF
TRBV5-1	-	-	TRBJ2-5	TGCGCCAGCAGTTATCTCACTAACGGCCAAGAGACCCAGTACTTC	CASSYLTNGQETQYF
TRBV5-1	-	TRBD1	TRBJ1-2	TGCGCCAGCAGCTTGGACCGGGACAGCCCTAACTATGGCTACACCTTC	CASSLDRDSPNYGYTF
TRBV10-2	few	-	TRBJ2-5	TGCGCCAGCAGGGATACCGAGGGGGAGGAGACCCAGTACTTC	CASRDTEGEETQYF
TRBV27	many	TRBD1	TRBJ2-7	TGTGCCAGCAGAACAGGGGGCCGAAGGAACGAGCAGTACTTC	CASRTGGRRNEQYF
TRBV11-2	few	-	TRBJ1-5	TGTGCCAGCAGCCCCCGGGACACCTATCAGCCCCAGCATTTT	CASSPRDTYQPQHF
TRBV29-1	many	-	TRBJ2-7	TGCAGCGCCTTAGGGAGCTCCTACGAGCAGTACTTC	CSALGSSYEQYF
TRBV3-1	-	-	TRBJ1-1	TGTGCCAGCAGCCAAGATCGTGAAGGGGGAGTCACTGAAGCTTTCTTT	CASSQDREGGVTEAFF